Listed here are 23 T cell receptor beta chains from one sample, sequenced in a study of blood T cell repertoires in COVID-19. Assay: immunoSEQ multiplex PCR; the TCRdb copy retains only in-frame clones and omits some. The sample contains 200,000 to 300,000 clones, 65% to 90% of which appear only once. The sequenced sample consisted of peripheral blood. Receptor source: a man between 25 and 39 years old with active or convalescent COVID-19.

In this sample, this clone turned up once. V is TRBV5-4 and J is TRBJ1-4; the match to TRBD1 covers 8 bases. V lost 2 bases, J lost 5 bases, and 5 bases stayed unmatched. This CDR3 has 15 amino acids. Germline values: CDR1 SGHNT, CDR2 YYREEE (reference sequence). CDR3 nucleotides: TGTGCCAGCAGCTTTGGGACAGGCAGAAATGAAAAACTGTTTTTT. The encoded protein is CASSFGTGRNEKLFF.

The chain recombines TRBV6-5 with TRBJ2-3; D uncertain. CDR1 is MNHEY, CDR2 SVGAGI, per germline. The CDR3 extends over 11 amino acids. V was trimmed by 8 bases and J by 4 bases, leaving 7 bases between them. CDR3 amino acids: CASVSSDTQYF. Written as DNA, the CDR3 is TGTGCCAGCGTGAGTTCAGATACGCAGTATTTT.

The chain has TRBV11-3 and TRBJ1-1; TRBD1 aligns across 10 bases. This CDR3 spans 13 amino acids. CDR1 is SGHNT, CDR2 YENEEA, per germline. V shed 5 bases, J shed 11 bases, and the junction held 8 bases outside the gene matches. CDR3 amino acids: CASSPTGTGDAFF. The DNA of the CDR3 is TGTGCCAGCAGCCCTACCGGGACAGGGGACGCTTTCTTT.

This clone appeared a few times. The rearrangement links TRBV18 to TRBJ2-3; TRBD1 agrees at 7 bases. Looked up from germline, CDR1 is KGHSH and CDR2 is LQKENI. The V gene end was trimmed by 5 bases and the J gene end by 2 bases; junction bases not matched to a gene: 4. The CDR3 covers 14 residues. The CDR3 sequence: CASSKGQSTDTQYF. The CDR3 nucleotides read TGTGCCAGCTCAAAGGGACAGTCCACAGATACGCAGTATTTT.

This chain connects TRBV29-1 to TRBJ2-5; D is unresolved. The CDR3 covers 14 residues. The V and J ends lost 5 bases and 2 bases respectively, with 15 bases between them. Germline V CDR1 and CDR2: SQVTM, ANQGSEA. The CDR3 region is CSVTSDIRQETQYF. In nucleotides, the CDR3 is TGCAGCGTTACAAGTGACATCCGACAAGAGACCCAGTACTTC.

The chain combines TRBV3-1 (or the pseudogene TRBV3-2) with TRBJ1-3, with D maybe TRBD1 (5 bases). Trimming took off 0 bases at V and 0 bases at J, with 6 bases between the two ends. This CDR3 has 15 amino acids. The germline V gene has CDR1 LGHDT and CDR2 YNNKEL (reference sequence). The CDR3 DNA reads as TGTGCCAGCAGCCAAGAGGGGGGCTCTGGAAACACCATATATTTT. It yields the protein CASSQEGGSGNTIYF.

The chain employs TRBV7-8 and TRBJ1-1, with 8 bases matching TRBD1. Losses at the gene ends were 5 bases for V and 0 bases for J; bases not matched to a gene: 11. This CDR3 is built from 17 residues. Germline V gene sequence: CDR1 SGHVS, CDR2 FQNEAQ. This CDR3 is CASSILPGQDMNTEAFF. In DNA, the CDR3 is TGTGCCAGCAGCATACTCCCGGGACAGGACATGAACACTGAAGCTTTCTTT.

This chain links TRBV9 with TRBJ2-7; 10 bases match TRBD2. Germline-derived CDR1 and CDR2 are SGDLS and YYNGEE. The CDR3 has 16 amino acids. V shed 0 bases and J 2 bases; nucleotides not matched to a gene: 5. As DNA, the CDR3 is TGTGCCAGCAGCGTAGCCCCCCTAGCGGGGGCCTACGAGCAGTACTTC. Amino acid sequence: CASSVAPLAGAYEQYF.

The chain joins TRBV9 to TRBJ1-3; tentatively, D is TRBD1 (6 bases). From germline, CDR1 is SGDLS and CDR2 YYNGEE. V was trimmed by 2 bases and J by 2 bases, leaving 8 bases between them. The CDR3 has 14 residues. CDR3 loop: CASSVQGTGNTIYF. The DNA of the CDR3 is TGTGCCAGCAGCGTGCAGGGGACTGGAAACACCATATATTTT.

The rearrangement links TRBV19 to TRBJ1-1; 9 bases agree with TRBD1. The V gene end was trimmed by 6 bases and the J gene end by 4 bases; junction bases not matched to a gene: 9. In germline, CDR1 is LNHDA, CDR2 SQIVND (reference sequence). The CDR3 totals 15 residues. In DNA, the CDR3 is TGTGCCAGTAGCAAGATTGGGACAGGGACCACTGAAGCTTTCTTT. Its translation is CASSKIGTGTTEAFF.

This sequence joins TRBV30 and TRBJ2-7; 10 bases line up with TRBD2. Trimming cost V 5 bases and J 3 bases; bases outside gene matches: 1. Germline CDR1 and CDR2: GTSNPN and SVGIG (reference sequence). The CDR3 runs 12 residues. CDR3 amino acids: CAWASGGYEQYF. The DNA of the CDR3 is TGTGCCTGGGCTAGCGGGGGCTACGAGCAGTACTTC. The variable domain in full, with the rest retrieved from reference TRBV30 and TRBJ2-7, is SQTIHQWPATLVQPVGSPLSLECTVEGTSNPNLYWYRQAAGRGLQLLFYSVGIGQISSEVPQNLSASRPQDRQFILSSKKLLLSDSGFYLCAWASGGYEQYFGPGTRLTVT.

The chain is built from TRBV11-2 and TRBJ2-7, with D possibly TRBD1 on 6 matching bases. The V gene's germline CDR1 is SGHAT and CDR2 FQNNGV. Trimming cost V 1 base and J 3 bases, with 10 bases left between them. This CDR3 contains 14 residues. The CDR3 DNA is TGTGCCAGCAGCTTAGGGGACACCTACTACGAGCAGTACTTC. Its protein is CASSLGDTYYEQYF.

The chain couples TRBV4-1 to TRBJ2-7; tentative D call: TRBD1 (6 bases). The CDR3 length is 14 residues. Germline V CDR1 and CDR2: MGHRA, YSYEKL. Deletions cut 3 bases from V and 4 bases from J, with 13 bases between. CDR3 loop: CASSQNREFYEQYF. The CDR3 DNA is TGCGCCAGCAGCCAGAACAGGGAGTTTTACGAGCAGTACTTC.

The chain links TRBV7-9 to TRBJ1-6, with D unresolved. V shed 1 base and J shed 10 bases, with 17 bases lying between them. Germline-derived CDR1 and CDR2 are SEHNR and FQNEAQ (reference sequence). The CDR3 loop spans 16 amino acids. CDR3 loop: CASSLDLDSVGSPLHF. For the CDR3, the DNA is TGTGCCAGCAGCTTAGACTTAGATTCCGTCGGGTCACCCCTCCACTTT.

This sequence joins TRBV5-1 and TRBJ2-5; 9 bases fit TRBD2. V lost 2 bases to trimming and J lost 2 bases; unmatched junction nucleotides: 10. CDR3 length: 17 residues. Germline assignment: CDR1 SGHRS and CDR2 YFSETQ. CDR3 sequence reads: CASSLGSLAGRQETQYF. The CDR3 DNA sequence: TGCGCCAGCAGCTTAGGGTCGCTAGCGGGGCGACAAGAGACCCAGTACTTC.

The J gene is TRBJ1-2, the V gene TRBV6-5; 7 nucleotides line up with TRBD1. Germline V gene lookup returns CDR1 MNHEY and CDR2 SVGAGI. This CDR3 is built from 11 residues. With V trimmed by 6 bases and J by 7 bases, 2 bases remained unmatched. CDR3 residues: CASSTGAGYTF. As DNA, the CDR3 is TGTGCCAGCAGCACAGGGGCTGGCTACACCTTC.

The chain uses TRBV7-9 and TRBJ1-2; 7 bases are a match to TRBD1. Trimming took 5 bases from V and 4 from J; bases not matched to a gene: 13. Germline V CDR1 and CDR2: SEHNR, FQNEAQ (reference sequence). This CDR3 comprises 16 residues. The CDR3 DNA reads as TGTGCCAGCAGCAACCAACAGGGGTTAATCGGCTATGGCTACACCTTC. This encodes CASSNQQGLIGYGYTF. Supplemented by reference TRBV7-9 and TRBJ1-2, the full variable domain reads DTGVSQNPRHKITKRGQNVTFRCDPISEHNRLYWYRQTLGQGPEFLTYFQNEAQLEKSRLLSDRFSAERPKGSFSTLEIQRTEQGDSAMYLCASSNQQGLIGYGYTFGSGTRLTVV.

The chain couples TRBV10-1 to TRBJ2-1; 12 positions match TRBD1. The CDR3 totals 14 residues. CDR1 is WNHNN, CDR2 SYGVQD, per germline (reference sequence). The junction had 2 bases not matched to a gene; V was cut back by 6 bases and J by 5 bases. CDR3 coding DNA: TGCGCCAGCAGCCGGGACAGGGGGCACAATGAGCAGTTCTTC. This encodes CASSRDRGHNEQFF.

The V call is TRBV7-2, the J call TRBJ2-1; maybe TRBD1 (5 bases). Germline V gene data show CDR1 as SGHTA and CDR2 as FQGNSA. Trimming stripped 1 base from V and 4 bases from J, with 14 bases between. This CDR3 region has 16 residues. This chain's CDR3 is CASSLGGRVTYNEQFF. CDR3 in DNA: TGTGCCAGCAGCTTAGGAGGCAGGGTGACTTACAATGAGCAGTTCTTC.

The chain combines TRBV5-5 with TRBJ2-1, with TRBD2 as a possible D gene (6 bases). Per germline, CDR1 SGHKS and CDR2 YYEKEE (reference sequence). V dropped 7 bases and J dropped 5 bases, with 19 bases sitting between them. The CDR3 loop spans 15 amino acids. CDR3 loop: CASRLRLGYNNEQFF. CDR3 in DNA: TGTGCCAGCCGCCTCCGACTAGGGTACAACAATGAGCAGTTCTTC. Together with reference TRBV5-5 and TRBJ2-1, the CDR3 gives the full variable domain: DAGVTQSPTHLIKTRGQQVTLRCSPISGHKSVSWYQQVLGQGPQFIFQYYEKEERGRGNFPDRFSARQFPNYSSELNVNALLLGDSALYLCASRLRLGYNNEQFFGPGTRLTVL.

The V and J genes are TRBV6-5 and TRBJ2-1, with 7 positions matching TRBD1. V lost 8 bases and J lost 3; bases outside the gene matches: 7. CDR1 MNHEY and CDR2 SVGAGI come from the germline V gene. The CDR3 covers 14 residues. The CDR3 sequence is CASGLNRGYNEQFF. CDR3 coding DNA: TGTGCCAGCGGGTTGAACAGGGGCTACAATGAGCAGTTCTTC.

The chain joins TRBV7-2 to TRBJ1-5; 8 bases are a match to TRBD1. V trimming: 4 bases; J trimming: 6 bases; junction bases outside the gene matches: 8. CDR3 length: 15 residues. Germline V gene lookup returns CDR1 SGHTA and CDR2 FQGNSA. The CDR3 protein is CASSSQGAMGQPQHF. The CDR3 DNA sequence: TGTGCCAGCAGCTCCCAGGGGGCAATGGGTCAGCCCCAGCATTTT.

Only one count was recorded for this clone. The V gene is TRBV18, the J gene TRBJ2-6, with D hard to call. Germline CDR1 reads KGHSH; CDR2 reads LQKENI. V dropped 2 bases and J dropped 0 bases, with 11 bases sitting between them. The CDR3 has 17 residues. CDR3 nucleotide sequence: TGTGCCAGCTCACCATTGCCACCTAGCTCTGGGGCCAACGTCCTGACTTTC. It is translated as CASSPLPPSSGANVLTF.